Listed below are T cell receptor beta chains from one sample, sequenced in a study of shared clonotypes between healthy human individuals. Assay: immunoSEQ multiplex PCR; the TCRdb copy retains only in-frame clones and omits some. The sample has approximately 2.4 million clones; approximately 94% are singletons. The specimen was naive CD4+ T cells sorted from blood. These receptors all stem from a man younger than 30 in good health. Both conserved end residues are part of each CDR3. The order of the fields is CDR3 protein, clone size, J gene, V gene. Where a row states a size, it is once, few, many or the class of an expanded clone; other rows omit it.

CDR3: CASSPGAGLMTEAFF
size: NA
J: TRBJ1-1
V: TRBV5-5

CDR3: CASRRSTDTQYF
size: once
J: TRBJ2-3
V: TRBV5-1

CDR3: CASSYSVLAGNYGYTF
size: NA
J: TRBJ1-2
V: TRBV6-5

CDR3: CASSLGWDRGSTTGELFF
size: NA
J: TRBJ2-2
V: TRBV7-9

CDR3: CASSQDGNRAPGNQPQHF
size: NA
J: TRBJ1-5
V: TRBV4-1

CDR3: CASRGTGDVAEAFF
size: few
J: TRBJ1-1
V: TRBV2

CDR3: CASSLDRGRRAFF
size: NA
J: TRBJ1-1
V: TRBV28

CDR3: CASSAPQGRPGANVLTF
size: NA
J: TRBJ2-6
V: TRBV9

CDR3: CASSLPDRSNQPQHF
size: NA
J: TRBJ1-5
V: TRBV28

CDR3: CASSLEMNTEAFF
size: NA
J: TRBJ1-1
V: TRBV7-2

CDR3: CASSPSGGGYEQYF
size: NA
J: TRBJ2-7
V: TRBV11-2

CDR3: CASTPGTSGRASEQFF
size: NA
J: TRBJ2-1
V: TRBV27

CDR3: CASSFSGQGRMDQYF
size: once
J: TRBJ2-5
V: TRBV28

CDR3: CASSQGAQGATNEKLFF
size: NA
J: TRBJ1-4
V: TRBV4-3

CDR3: CASSSQGYNSPLHF
size: NA
J: TRBJ1-6
V: TRBV6-5

CDR3: CASSFHLSGGNEQFF
size: NA
J: TRBJ2-1
V: TRBV5-4

CDR3: CASSPTGGWEKLFF
size: NA
J: TRBJ1-4
V: TRBV7-9

CDR3: CASSRTGNYNSPLHF
size: NA
J: TRBJ1-6
V: TRBV18

CDR3: CASSLASGYEQYF
size: NA
J: TRBJ2-7
V: TRBV5-1

CDR3: CASRSDTNSNQPQHF
size: NA
J: TRBJ1-5
V: TRBV6-6

CDR3: CAWSVKAGTNYGYTF
size: NA
J: TRBJ1-2
V: TRBV30

CDR3: CASSGEGRGNEKLFF
size: NA
J: TRBJ1-4
V: TRBV9

CDR3: CASSGRDSGTGELFF
size: once
J: TRBJ2-2
V: TRBV25-1

CDR3: CASSLAGSYEQYF
size: NA
J: TRBJ2-7
V: TRBV7-9

CDR3: CASSDRDRGVHGYTF
size: NA
J: TRBJ1-2
V: TRBV9

CDR3: CASQLSGGASDTQYF
size: NA
J: TRBJ2-3
V: TRBV6-5

CDR3: CASGPFGGVVGTGELFF
size: NA
J: TRBJ2-2
V: TRBV10-1

CDR3: CASRQASANYGYTF
size: NA
J: TRBJ1-2
V: TRBV7-2